The next 5 T cell receptor beta chains were all read from a single sample in a study of T cells in Graves' hyperthyroidism and ophthalmopathy. Amplification of TCR beta CDR3 regions was performed using RNA transcripts as template. RT-PCR in the first round (using the HTBI primer set) targeted the TCR CDR3. TCRdb fed the multiplex PCR reads into MiXCR, producing one record per CDR3 protein. The table has about 58,000 distinct CDR3 sequences, roughly 50% seen once; the top ten hold about an eighth. Sequences were obtained from blood. These receptors were obtained from a woman in her 30s with Graves' ophthalmopathy.

Ten or more counts support this clonotype. The CDR3 nucleotides are TGTGCCAGCAGCCCCTACTTAGCGGAGCCCCATCGAAATACGCAGTATTTT. It yields the protein CASSPYLAEPHRNTQYF. The gene calls are TRBV14 and TRBJ2-3; tentatively, D is TRBD2 (6 bases). The CDR3 runs 17 residues. V lost 4 bases and J 7 bases, leaving 24 bases between the germline ends. Germline V gene sequence: CDR1 SGHDN, CDR2 FVKESK.

The chain recombines TRBV9 with TRBJ1-2, with D perhaps matching TRBD1 (6 bases). Trimming took off 0 bases at V and 12 bases at J, with 12 bases between the two ends. The CDR3 is 12 residues long. Germline assignment: CDR1 SGDLS and CDR2 YYNGEE. This chain's CDR3 is CASSVGGGVHTF. Here the CDR3 DNA reads TGTGCCAGCAGCGTAGGAGGGGGGGTCCACACCTTC.

As regards this clonotype: The germline gene is not matched at one end of the junction; a read error may be the cause. This chain connects TRBV5-6 to TRBJ2-7; unclear D gene. This CDR3 comprises 13 residues. The germline V gene encodes CDR1 SGHDT and CDR2 YYEEEE. The CDR3 coding sequence is TGTGCCAACAGCATCGGACGAACTTACGAGCAGTACTTC. Its protein product is CANSIGRTYEQYF.

The J gene is TRBJ2-7, the V gene TRBV6-5; the D gene is possibly TRBD1 (5 bases). V lost 5 bases to trimming and J lost 5 bases, with 16 bases between them. The CDR3 consists of 14 residues. Germline CDR1 MNHEY, CDR2 SVGAGI. CDR3 DNA sequence: TGTGCCAGCAGTCGTCAGGGTACCCCCGACGAGCAGTACTTC. This gives the protein CASSRQGTPDEQYF.

This clonotype showed up just a few times. CDR3 in DNA: TGTGCCAGCTCGCTTACTTCCGGTGGGACAGTGATCAATGAGCAGTTCTTC. Translating it yields CASSLTSGGTVINEQFF. The J gene is TRBJ2-1, the V gene TRBV18; TRBD1 matches 7 bases. The CDR3 runs 17 residues. J gave up 6 bases and V 6 bases, and 17 bases lay outside the gene matches. The germline V gene encodes CDR1 KGHSH and CDR2 LQKENI.